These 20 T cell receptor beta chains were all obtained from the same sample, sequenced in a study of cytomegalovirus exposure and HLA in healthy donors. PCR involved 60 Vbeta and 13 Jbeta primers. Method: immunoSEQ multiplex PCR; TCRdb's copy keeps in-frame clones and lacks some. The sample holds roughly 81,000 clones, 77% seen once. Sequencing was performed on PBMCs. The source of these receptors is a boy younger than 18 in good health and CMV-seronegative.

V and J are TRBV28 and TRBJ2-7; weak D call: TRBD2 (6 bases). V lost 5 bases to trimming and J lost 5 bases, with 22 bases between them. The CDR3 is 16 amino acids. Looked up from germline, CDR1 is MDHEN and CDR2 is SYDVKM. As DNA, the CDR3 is TGTGCCAGCAGTCCCGCCTCTAATAGGAGGGTCAACGAGCAGTACTTC. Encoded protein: CASSPASNRRVNEQYF.

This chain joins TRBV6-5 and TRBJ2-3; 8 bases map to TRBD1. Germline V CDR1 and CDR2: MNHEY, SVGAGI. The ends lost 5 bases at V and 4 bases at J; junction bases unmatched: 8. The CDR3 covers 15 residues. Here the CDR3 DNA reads TGTGCCAGCAGTAGGGGGACAGGTGCGTCAGATACGCAGTATTTT. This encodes CASSRGTGASDTQYF.

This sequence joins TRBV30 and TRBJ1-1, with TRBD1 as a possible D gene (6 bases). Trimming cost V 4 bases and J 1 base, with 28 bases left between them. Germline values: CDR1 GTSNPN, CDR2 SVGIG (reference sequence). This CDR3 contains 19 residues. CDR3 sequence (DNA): TGTGCCTGGATTATATACCCAAACACGGGGGGCTTAGGGAACACTGAAGCTTTCTTT. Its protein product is CAWIIYPNTGGLGNTEAFF.

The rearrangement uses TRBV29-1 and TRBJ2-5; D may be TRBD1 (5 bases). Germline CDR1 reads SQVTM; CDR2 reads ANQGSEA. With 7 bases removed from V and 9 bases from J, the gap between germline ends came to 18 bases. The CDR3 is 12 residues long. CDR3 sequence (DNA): TGCAGCGGTGCACAGGTCCGCCGGTCCCAGTACTTC. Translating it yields CSGAQVRRSQYF.

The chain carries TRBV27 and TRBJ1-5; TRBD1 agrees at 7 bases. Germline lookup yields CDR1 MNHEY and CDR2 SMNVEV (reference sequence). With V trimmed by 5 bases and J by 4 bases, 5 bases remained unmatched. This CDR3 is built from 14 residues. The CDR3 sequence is CASSVRQGNQPQHF. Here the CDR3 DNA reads TGTGCCAGCAGTGTAAGACAGGGTAATCAGCCCCAGCATTTT.

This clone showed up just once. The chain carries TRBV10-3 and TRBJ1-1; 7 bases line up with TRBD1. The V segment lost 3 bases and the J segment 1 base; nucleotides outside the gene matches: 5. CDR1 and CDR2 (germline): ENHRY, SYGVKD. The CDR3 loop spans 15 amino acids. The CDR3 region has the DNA TGTGCCATCAGTGAATCCGGGACAGCGAACACTGAAGCTTTCTTT. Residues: CAISESGTANTEAFF.

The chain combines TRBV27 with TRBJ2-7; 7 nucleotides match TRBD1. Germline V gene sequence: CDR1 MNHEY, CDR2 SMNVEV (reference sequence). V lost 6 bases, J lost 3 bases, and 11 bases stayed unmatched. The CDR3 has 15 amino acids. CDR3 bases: TGTGCCAGCAGCCCCCGGGCCAGGGGGTACTACGAGCAGTACTTC. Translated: CASSPRARGYYEQYF.

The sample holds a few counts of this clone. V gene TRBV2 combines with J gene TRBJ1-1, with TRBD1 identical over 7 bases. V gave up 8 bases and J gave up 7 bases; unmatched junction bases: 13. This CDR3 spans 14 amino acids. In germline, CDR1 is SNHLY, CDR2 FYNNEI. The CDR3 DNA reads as TGTGCCAGCGGACCCCGCAGGGGGTCCAGTGAAGCTTTCTTT. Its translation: CASGPRRGSSEAFF.

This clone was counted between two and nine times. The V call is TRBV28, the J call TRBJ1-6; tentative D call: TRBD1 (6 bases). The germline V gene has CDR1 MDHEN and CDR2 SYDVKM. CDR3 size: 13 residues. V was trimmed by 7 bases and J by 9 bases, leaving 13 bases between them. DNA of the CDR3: TGTGCCAGCATAACAGGGTCGAGTTCACCCCTCCACTTT. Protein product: CASITGSSSPLHF.

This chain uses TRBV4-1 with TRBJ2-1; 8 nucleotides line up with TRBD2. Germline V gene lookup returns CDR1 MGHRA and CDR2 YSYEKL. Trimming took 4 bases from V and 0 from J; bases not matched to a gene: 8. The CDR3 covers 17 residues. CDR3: CASSRTPGRASYNEQFF. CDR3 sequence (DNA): TGCGCCAGCAGCCGGACGCCCGGGAGGGCCTCCTACAATGAGCAGTTCTTC.

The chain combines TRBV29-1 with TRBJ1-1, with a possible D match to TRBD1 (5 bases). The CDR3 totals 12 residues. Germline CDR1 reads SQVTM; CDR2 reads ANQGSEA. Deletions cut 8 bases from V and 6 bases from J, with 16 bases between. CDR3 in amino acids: CSTSGRDPEAFF. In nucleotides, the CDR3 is TGCAGCACATCGGGGAGGGACCCTGAAGCTTTCTTT.

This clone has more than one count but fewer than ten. The CDR3 spells CASSLQGRAFF. Written as DNA, the CDR3 is TGTGCCAGCAGCTTGCAGGGCAGAGCTTTCTTT. J is TRBJ1-1 and V is TRBV5-5; D is perhaps TRBD1 (5 bases). The ends were cut back, 1 base at V and 10 bases at J, with 8 bases in the middle. The CDR3 totals 11 residues. Germline V CDR1 and CDR2: SGHKS, YYEKEE (reference sequence).

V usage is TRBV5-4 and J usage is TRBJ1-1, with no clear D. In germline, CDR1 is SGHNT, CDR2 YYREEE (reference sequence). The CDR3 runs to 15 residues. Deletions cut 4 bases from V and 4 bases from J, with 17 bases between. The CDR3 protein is CASSESRALGTEAFF. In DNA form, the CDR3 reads TGTGCCAGCAGCGAGAGTAGAGCGCTCGGCACTGAAGCTTTCTTT.

The CDR3 DNA reads as TGCGCCAGCAGCCCTACGGAGGGACTAGCGGCCTACGAGCAGTACTTC. Its protein product is CASSPTEGLAAYEQYF. V gene TRBV4-1 combines with J gene TRBJ2-7; TRBD2 matches 11 bases. J was trimmed by 2 bases and V by 4 bases; bases with no gene match: 7. Germline lookup yields CDR1 MGHRA and CDR2 YSYEKL. CDR3 length: 16 amino acids.

In DNA form, the CDR3 reads TGTGCCAGCAGAGGCAGGTCAAACACTGAAGCTTTCTTT. This encodes CASRGRSNTEAFF. The chain employs TRBV7-9 and TRBJ1-1; no clear D gene. Germline V lookup: CDR1 SEHNR, CDR2 FQNEAQ (reference sequence). The CDR3 runs to 13 residues. V was shortened by 6 bases and J by 2 bases, with 10 bases between the two germline ends.

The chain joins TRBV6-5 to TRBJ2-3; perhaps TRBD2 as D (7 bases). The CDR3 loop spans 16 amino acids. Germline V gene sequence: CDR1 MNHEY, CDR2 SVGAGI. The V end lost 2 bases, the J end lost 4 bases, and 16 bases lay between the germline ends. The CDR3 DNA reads TGTGCCAGCAGTTACGGGGGGGGCTATGGAGCAGATACGCAGTATTTT. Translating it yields CASSYGGGYGADTQYF.

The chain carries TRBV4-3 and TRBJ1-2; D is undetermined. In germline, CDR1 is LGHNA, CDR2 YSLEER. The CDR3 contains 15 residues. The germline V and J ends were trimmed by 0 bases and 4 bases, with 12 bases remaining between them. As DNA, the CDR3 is TGCGCCAGCAGCCAAGAGGACCTTCGGGGCTATGGCTACACCTTC. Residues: CASSQEDLRGYGYTF.

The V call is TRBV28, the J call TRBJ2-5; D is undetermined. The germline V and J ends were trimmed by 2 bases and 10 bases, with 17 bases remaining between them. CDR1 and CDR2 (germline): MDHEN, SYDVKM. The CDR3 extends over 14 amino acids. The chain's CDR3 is CASSLVHGDYGQYF. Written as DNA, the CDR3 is TGTGCCAGCAGTTTAGTCCACGGAGATTATGGCCAGTACTTC.

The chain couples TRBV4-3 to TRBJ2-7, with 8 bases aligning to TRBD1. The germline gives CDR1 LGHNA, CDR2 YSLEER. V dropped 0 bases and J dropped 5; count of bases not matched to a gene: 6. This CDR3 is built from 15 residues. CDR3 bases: TGCGCCAGCAGCCAAGATGAGGCAGGGGGCAACGAGCAGTACTTC. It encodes CASSQDEAGGNEQYF.

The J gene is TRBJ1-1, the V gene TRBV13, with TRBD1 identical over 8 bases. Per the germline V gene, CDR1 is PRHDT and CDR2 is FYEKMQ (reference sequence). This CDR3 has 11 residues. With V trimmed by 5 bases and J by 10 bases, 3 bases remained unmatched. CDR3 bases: TGTGCCAGCAGCGGAACAGGGGGAGCTTTCTTT. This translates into CASSGTGGAFF.